This T cell receptor (beta chain) was documented in a study of blood T cell repertoires in COVID-19. In the study overall: Sources were T cells, B-cell-depleted T cells, or PBMCs; the material itself was cDNA or gDNA.

The germline V gene has CDR1 MDHEN and CDR2 SYDVKM. Trimming at V came to 3 bases and at J to 0 bases, leaving 8 bases not matched to a gene. CDR3 length: 18 amino acids. Original processing methods: Nucleated cell number was recorded as an estimate derived from reference gene primer amplification. Using immunoSEQ multiplex PCR, the repertoire was profiled, and TCRdb retains in-frame clones only, with some absent. The DNA was the basis for D and trimming; V, J and clone size are from that table. The sample has 150,000 to 200,000 clones; 84% are singletons. During active infection, Seattle patients enrolled and were then monitored through disease.

This sequence originates from a woman in her seventies with COVID-19, enrolled during active disease. The V and J genes are TRBV28 and TRBJ2-7, with 13 bases that match TRBD2. Sequencing was done on a sample of peripheral blood. CDR3 sequence (DNA): TGTGCCAGCAGTTTCAGACTAGCGGGGGGCGGGAGCTCCTACGAGCAGTACGTC. Its translation: CASSFRLAGGGSSYEQYV.